The clone carrying this TCR beta chain has just a few counts. Antigen unknown. The data were obtained in a study of cytomegalovirus exposure and HLA in healthy donors. Trimming took 7 bases from V and 2 from J; bases not matched to a gene: 1. The CDR3 has 12 residues. CDR1 is SGHRS, CDR2 YFSETQ, per germline. General observations from the study: Despite most TCR sequences being rare, some public TCRs occurred in many donors. High specificity and sensitivity for cytomegalovirus status were reported for the classifier. Specificity for CMV antigens was confirmed in vitro for a few of the CMV-associated chains.

It was the approximately 110-subject validation cohort, separate from the approximately 700-subject first cohort, to which the donors belonged. Assay: immunoSEQ multiplex PCR; the TCRdb copy retains only in-frame clones and omits some. The sample includes approximately 200,000 clones, roughly 77% of them seen just once. The TCR was taken from a woman aged 30 to 39 in good health and CMV-seronegative. Sequencing input: PBMCs. The V call is TRBV5-1, the J call TRBJ1-2; 8 nucleotides align to TRBD1. Written as DNA, the CDR3 is TGCGCCAGCCGACAGGGGAACTATGGCTACACCTTC. Protein: CASRQGNYGYTF.